The TCR beta chain described here comes from a study of blood T cell repertoires in COVID-19. Study context: Both acute and convalescent COVID-19 samples were obtained from the United States, Italy and Spain. T cells, B-cell-depleted T cells, or PBMCs supplied cDNA or gDNA.

Authors' methods: Amplification with reference gene primers provided the estimates of nucleated cell counts. TCRdb's table, derived via immunoSEQ multiplex PCR, lists solely in-frame clones and lacks some. Clonal size and the V and J genes are those of that table, whereas D and trimming came from the DNA. The table has 200,000 to 300,000 clones, more than 80% seen once. The germline V gene has CDR1 SGHNT and CDR2 YENEEA. Trimming removed 5 bases from V and 10 bases from J, with 14 bases in between. CDR3 length: 12 residues. The V and J genes are TRBV11-3 and TRBJ1-2; maybe TRBD1 (6 bases). This clonotype originated in a human donor in a cohort sampled during active COVID-19. Sequences were obtained from peripheral blood. The chain's CDR3 is CASSAQGNDYTF. Written as DNA, the CDR3 is TGTGCCAGCAGCGCCCAGGGGAACGACTACACCTTC.